This T cell receptor beta chain is from a study of T cells in Graves' hyperthyroidism and ophthalmopathy. Across the whole study: Before treatment of any kind, peripheral blood was taken at initial diagnosis. Study results and limitations: Model predictions of ophthalmopathy came a median around 6.5 months before onset.

Graves' hyperthyroidism showing no ophthalmopathy progression within 18 months was considered stable. It was RNA transcripts that yielded the amplified TCR beta CDR3 regions. Initially, a first-round RT-PCR of the TCR CDR3 employed the HTBI primer set. TCRdb itself ran the multiplex PCR reads through MiXCR, one entry per CDR3 protein. This sample has hundreds of thousands of distinct CDR3 sequences, with 14% found just once. This clonotype was seen many times. The antigen remains unidentified. The length of the CDR3 is 14 residues. After removal of 5 bases from V and 3 bases from J, the junction contained 1 base not matched to a gene.

The material sequenced was blood. This receptor was taken from a woman aged 18-29 years with Graves' hyperthyroidism. This sequence joins TRBV12-3 or TRBV12-4 and TRBJ2-7, with TRBD2 matching over 13 bases. The chain's CDR3 is CASSGLAGVYEQYF. The CDR3 DNA reads TGTGCCAGCAGTGGACTAGCGGGGGTCTACGAGCAGTACTTC.